These T cell receptor beta chains were read from a single sample in a study of T cell changes during pregnancy in multiple sclerosis. The data were produced by immunoSEQ multiplex PCR, yet TCRdb's version contains in-frame clones alone and is incomplete. The data contain 45,000 or so clones, about 90% of them singletons. The material was CD8+ T cells from peripheral blood mononuclear cells, obtained after pregnancy. These receptors originate from a female donor with multiple sclerosis, enrolled in a pregnancy study. Each CDR3 is given with its conserved first and last residue. Fields, in order: D gene, V gene, CDR3 protein. The D gene is left open where the match is weak.

. TRBV7-3 CASSLTFSAYGYTF
. TRBV6-5 CASSYEGSGTYSEQFF
. TRBV7-8 CASSLVGPGSNQPQHF
. TRBV5-6 CASSLEEDTEAFF
. TRBV18 CASSRLSNQPQHF
TRBD1 TRBV7-7 CASSLGRQGATDTQYF
. TRBV9 CASSLPYRFDSGANVLTF
. TRBV2 CAIRAETDSTDTQYF
. TRBV11-2 CASSLVWATSTDTQYF
. TRBV6-4 CASSDSTAGAEDTGELFF
. TRBV7-2 CASSLASGNTEAFF
TRBD2 TRBV29-1 CSVEFSGLRRNSGRAADREQYF
TRBD2 TRBV27 CASSPSAGGSREQYF
. TRBV10-3 CAIKRAGSTDTQYF
. TRBV6-1 CASRRGYRASEAFF
. TRBV19 CASSEIDGDYTDTQYF
. TRBV5-4 CATHIQGSGYEQYF
TRBD1 TRBV4-2 CASSQDEGDRGYEQYF
. TRBV25-1 CASSSQRTANTGELFF
TRBD1 TRBV30 CAWSAQDRASSEQYF
. TRBV5-6 CASSYPGHFGIYNEQFF
TRBD2 TRBV6-5 CASSPAGGARNEQFF
TRBD2 TRBV9 CASSATSGLDPSYEQYF
. TRBV6-1 CASSAVSGANVLTF
. TRBV7-9 CASSLGDYEQYF
TRBD1 TRBV4-2 CASSLGQGAYEQYF
. TRBV27 CASSLSPINYGYTF
. TRBV6-1 CASSGGENQPQHF
TRBD1 TRBV7-9 CASSSRQGIGPQHF
TRBD2 TRBV5-1 CASSFLAGDYEQYF
. TRBV5-1 CASSLAHSGDPTEAFF
. TRBV7-6 CASSPTSIGEQFF